The 28 T cell receptor beta chains reported below all come from one sample, sequenced in a study of shared clonotypes between healthy human individuals. Measured with immunoSEQ multiplex PCR; TCRdb has only the in-frame clones, and not every one. This sample yields 1,100,000 or so clones, of which 70% to 80% are seen a single time; approximately 0.52% belongs to the top ten. Sample: memory CD4+ T cells from PBMCs. The subset is: CD45RA-negative fraction. The receptors shown here come from a man aged 18 to 29 in good health. Some clones in this sample may be carry-over from other donors' samples.

This chain joins TRBV9 and TRBJ2-7; TRBD1 matches 9 bases. Germline-derived CDR1 and CDR2 are SGDLS and YYNGEE. This CDR3 contains 15 residues. J was trimmed by 0 bases and V by 4 bases; bases with no gene match: 5. The CDR3 sequence is CASSPGQGTSYEQYF. CDR3 sequence (DNA): TGTGCCAGCAGCCCCGGACAGGGGACCTCCTACGAGCAGTACTTC.

V usage is TRBV5-1 and J usage is TRBJ2-7; tentative D call: TRBD1 (5 bases). The CDR3 runs to 13 residues. Germline V gene data show CDR1 as SGHRS and CDR2 as YFSETQ. The V end lost 0 bases, the J end lost 7 bases, and 11 bases lay between the germline ends. In nucleotides, the CDR3 is TGCGCCAGCAGCTTGGCAGGGTTGGAAGAGCAGTACTTC. Translation: CASSLAGLEEQYF.

The gene calls are TRBV25-1 and TRBJ1-1; D possibly corresponds to TRBD1 (6 bases). The CDR3 length is 15 residues. The germline gives CDR1 MGHDK, CDR2 SYGVNS. The V gene lost 6 bases and the J gene lost 1 base, with 15 bases spanning the gap. CDR3 region: CASRGARQGNTEAFF. The CDR3 nucleotides read TGTGCCAGCAGGGGGGCAAGGCAGGGGAACACTGAAGCTTTCTTT. The entire variable domain, with the rest obtained from reference TRBV25-1 and TRBJ1-1, is as follows: EADIYQTPRYLVIGTGKKITLECSQTMGHDKMYWYQQDPGMELHLIHYSYGVNSTEKGDLSSESTVSRIRTEHFPLTLESARPSHTSQYLCASRGARQGNTEAFFGQGTRLTVV.

V is TRBV18 and J is TRBJ1-5; D is possibly TRBD1 (6 bases). The ends were cut back, 4 bases at V and 7 bases at J, with 14 bases in the middle. The CDR3 has 14 amino acids. CDR1 and CDR2 from the germline V gene are KGHSH and LQKENI. The CDR3 loop reads CASSQQGSDQPQHF. CDR3 in DNA: TGTGCCAGCTCACAACAGGGATCGGACCAGCCCCAGCATTTT.

The rearrangement uses TRBV6-1 and TRBJ2-3; D unclear. Germline V gives CDR1 MNHNS, CDR2 SASEGT. V dropped 8 bases and J dropped 6 bases, with 12 bases sitting between them. This CDR3 spans 12 amino acids. The CDR3 here is CASGFKVDTQYF. DNA for the CDR3: TGTGCCAGCGGGTTTAAGGTGGATACGCAGTATTTT.

This rearrangement joins TRBV5-4 to TRBJ1-3, with 8 bases aligning to TRBD1. The CDR3 loop spans 14 amino acids. The J segment lost 3 bases and the V segment lost 3 bases, leaving 2 bases of the junction unmatched. Germline CDR1 SGHNT, CDR2 YYREEE (reference sequence). The CDR3 is CASSSRGHGNTIYF. The CDR3 nucleotides read TGTGCCAGCAGCTCCAGGGGGCATGGAAACACCATATATTTT.

The rearrangement joins TRBV28 to TRBJ2-6; 11 bases agree with TRBD1. Germline V gene data show CDR1 as MDHEN and CDR2 as SYDVKM. The V segment lost 6 bases and the J segment 0 bases; nucleotides outside the gene matches: 4. The CDR3 runs to 17 residues. CDR3 coding DNA: TGTGCCAGCAGACCTGGACAGGGGGCCTCTGGGGCCAACGTCCTGACTTTC. Translating it yields CASRPGQGASGANVLTF.

The chain is built from TRBV4-1 and TRBJ1-2; no firm D call. Germline-derived CDR1 and CDR2 are MGHRA and YSYEKL. CDR3 length equals 13 residues. The V end was cut by 1 base, the J end by 9 bases, with 12 bases between. The DNA for the CDR3 is TGCGCCAGCAGCCAAGGAGGCAGACCGAGCTACACCTTC. Residues: CASSQGGRPSYTF.

Details on this clone: The sample holds other DNA sequences that translate to the same CDR3. The chain has TRBV5-6 and TRBJ2-7; no clear D gene. Trimming removed 0 bases at V and 0 bases at J, with 7 bases between. CDR3 length: 14 amino acids. The germline V gene has CDR1 SGHDT and CDR2 YYEEEE. The chain's CDR3 is CASSLGGRSYEQYF. The CDR3 DNA follows: TGTGCCAGCAGCTTGGGAGGCCGCTCCTACGAGCAGTACTTC.

The chain has TRBV7-3 and TRBJ2-5; D is undetermined. The CDR3 spans 15 residues. V was trimmed by 3 bases and J by 5 bases, leaving 16 bases between them. The germline V gene encodes CDR1 SGHTA and CDR2 FQGTGA. In DNA form, the CDR3 reads TGTGCCAGCAGCTTTGCGTCCAACCAGTGGGAGACCCAGTACTTC. This sequence encodes CASSFASNQWETQYF. Drawing the rest from reference TRBV7-3 and TRBJ2-5, the complete variable domain is GAGVSQTPSNKVTEKGKYVELRCDPISGHTALYWYRQSLGQGPEFLIYFQGTGAADDSGLPNDRFFAVRPEGSVSTLKIQRTERGDSAVYLCASSFASNQWETQYFGPGTRLLVL.

The chain carries TRBV28 and TRBJ2-1; 10 bases fit TRBD2. The CDR3 length is 16 residues. V was pared by 4 bases and J by 9 bases, with 12 bases of the junction left unmatched. Germline values: CDR1 MDHEN, CDR2 SYDVKM. The CDR3 spells CASSSPQVAGGGEQFF. CDR3 coding DNA: TGTGCCAGCAGTTCCCCCCAGGTAGCGGGGGGCGGTGAGCAGTTCTTC. The whole variable domain, remainder taken from reference TRBV28 and TRBJ2-1, is DVKVTQSSRYLVKRTGEKVFLECVQDMDHENMFWYRQDPGLGLRLIYFSYDVKMKEKGDIPEGYSVSREKKERFSLILESASTNQTSMYLCASSSPQVAGGGEQFFGPGTRLTVL.

This rearrangement joins TRBV7-3 to TRBJ2-3; D unresolved. Trimming pared 8 bases from V and 5 bases from J, leaving 8 bases between. CDR1 and CDR2 (germline): SGHTA, FQGTGA. This CDR3 is built from 11 residues. For the CDR3, the DNA is TGTGCCAGCGGTCGAGGAGATACGCAGTATTTT. Translating it yields CASGRGDTQYF.

The V and J genes are TRBV28 and TRBJ2-2; 7 bases are shared with TRBD2. Per germline, CDR1 MDHEN and CDR2 SYDVKM. The V and J ends lost 3 bases and 0 bases, in that order; junction bases with no gene match: 4. This CDR3 has 16 residues. CDR3 in DNA: TGTGCCAGCAGTTTGGGTCTAGCGGCGAACACCGGGGAGCTGTTTTTT. This translates into CASSLGLAANTGELFF.

Points on this clone: Other DNA sequences within the sample encode an identical CDR3. The V and J genes are TRBV28 and TRBJ2-3; D remains ambiguous. CDR3 length: 14 residues. Germline V lookup: CDR1 MDHEN, CDR2 SYDVKM. Trimming shortened V by 3 bases and J by 1 base, and 8 bases separated the two germline ends. The CDR3 region is CASSFRQGTDTQYF. The DNA of the CDR3 is TGTGCCAGCAGTTTTCGGCAGGGCACAGATACGCAGTATTTT.

Ten or more counts support this clone. The chain combines TRBV7-8 with TRBJ2-5; D is undetermined. The CDR3 length is 13 residues. Germline CDR1 is SGHVS and CDR2 is FQNEAQ. V was clipped by 5 bases and J by 6 bases, with 13 bases between them. CDR3 region: CASSPQTGQTQYF. Here the CDR3 DNA reads TGTGCCAGCAGCCCCCAGACTGGGCAGACCCAGTACTTC.

The chain carries TRBV5-1 and TRBJ2-1; TRBD2 matches at 14 bases. Germline values: CDR1 SGHRS, CDR2 YFSETQ. The CDR3 loop spans 18 amino acids. With 4 bases clipped from V and 3 bases from J, the junction kept 9 bases outside the gene matches. The CDR3 bases are TGCGCCAGCAGCGCAGGACTAGCGGGGGGACTTAGCTACAATGAGCAGTTCTTC. Translated, it gives CASSAGLAGGLSYNEQFF.

The rearrangement joins TRBV19 to TRBJ2-7; the D gene could be TRBD1 or TRBD2 (5 bases each). Looked up from germline, CDR1 is LNHDA and CDR2 is SQIVND (reference sequence). V was shortened by 6 bases and J by 3 bases, with 12 bases between the two germline ends. The CDR3 has 13 amino acids. For the CDR3, the DNA is TGTGCCAGTAGGGGGGAGAGGGACTACGAGCAGTACTTC. This codes for CASRGERDYEQYF.

V and J are TRBV11-1 and TRBJ2-4; TRBD1 matches at 7 bases. V lost 5 bases, J lost 8 bases, and 9 bases stayed unmatched. The germline CDR1 and CDR2 sequences are SGHAT and FQDESV (reference sequence). This CDR3 spans 14 amino acids. CDR3: CASSPPGQRDIQYF. For the CDR3, the DNA is TGTGCCAGCAGCCCCCCGGGACAGAGGGACATTCAGTACTTC.

The rearrangement joins TRBV2 to TRBJ2-5, with a possible D match to TRBD2 (6 bases). The CDR3 totals 15 residues. Germline V gene lookup returns CDR1 SNHLY and CDR2 FYNNEI. V lost 4 bases, J lost 2 bases, and 14 bases lay in between. CDR3 loop: CASSVPRELQETQYF. The CDR3 region has the DNA TGTGCCAGCAGTGTCCCTCGGGAGCTACAAGAGACCCAGTACTTC.

The chain combines TRBV28 with TRBJ2-1; D unresolved. Trimming cost V 5 bases and J 5 bases, with 10 bases left between them. The CDR3 is 13 residues long. The germline gives CDR1 MDHEN, CDR2 SYDVKM. The CDR3 DNA reads TGTGCCAGCAGTGCCCAGGTCCACAATGAGCAGTTCTTC. It codes for CASSAQVHNEQFF.

The rearrangement uses TRBV28 and TRBJ2-1; no clear D gene. The V gene's germline CDR1 is MDHEN and CDR2 SYDVKM. The CDR3 contains 13 residues. V was clipped by 4 bases and J by 5 bases, with 9 bases between them. The CDR3 DNA follows: TGTGCCAGCAGTTCCCCCGGCCACAATGAGCAGTTCTTC. This codes for CASSSPGHNEQFF. Together with reference TRBV28 and TRBJ2-1, the CDR3 gives the full variable domain: DVKVTQSSRYLVKRTGEKVFLECVQDMDHENMFWYRQDPGLGLRLIYFSYDVKMKEKGDIPEGYSVSREKKERFSLILESASTNQTSMYLCASSSPGHNEQFFGPGTRLTVL.

This rearrangement joins TRBV6-1 to TRBJ2-5, with 11 positions matching TRBD2. The CDR3 length is 15 residues. The V gene's germline CDR1 is MNHNS and CDR2 SASEGT. The trim removed 6 bases at V and 4 bases at J, leaving 7 bases unmatched. CDR3 DNA: TGTGCCAGCAGCCCACTAGCGGGAGTGTCAGAGACCCAGTACTTC. Its protein is CASSPLAGVSETQYF.

The chain recombines TRBV5-1 with TRBJ2-2; D is undetermined. CDR1 SGHRS and CDR2 YFSETQ come from the germline V gene. The V end lost 0 bases, the J end lost 11 bases, and 20 bases lay between the germline ends. CDR3 length: 16 amino acids. The CDR3, as DNA: TGCGCCAGCAGCTTGGAGGCCAGTGTGGAACTCGGCGAGCTGTTTTTT. Translation: CASSLEASVELGELFF. Supplemented by reference TRBV5-1 and TRBJ2-2, the full variable domain reads KAGVTQTPRYLIKTRGQQVTLSCSPISGHRSVSWYQQTPGQGLQFLFEYFSETQRNKGNFPGRFSGRQFSNSRSEMNVSTLELGDSALYLCASSLEASVELGELFFGEGSRLTVL.

CDR3 amino acids: CASSYGGAQDGYTF. For the CDR3, the DNA is TGTGCCAGCAGTTACGGGGGGGCGCAAGATGGCTACACCTTC. The chain is built from TRBV6-5 and TRBJ1-2, with D possibly being TRBD1 (6 bases). The CDR3 is 14 residues long. The V gene lost 2 bases and the J gene lost 6 bases, with 13 bases spanning the gap. The germline CDR1 and CDR2 sequences are MNHEY and SVGAGI.

This clone was observed once. The chain links TRBV10-2 to TRBJ2-1; 12 nucleotides align to TRBD2. V was pared by 6 bases and J by 7 bases, with 4 bases of the junction left unmatched. This CDR3 comprises 14 residues. Germline CDR1 WSHSY, CDR2 SAAADI. The CDR3 DNA reads as TGCGCCAGCAGGACTAGCGGGAGTCCTAATGAGCAGTTCTTC. This translates into CASRTSGSPNEQFF.

The rearrangement uses TRBV6-5 and TRBJ2-2; 9 bases map to TRBD1. CDR1 is MNHEY, CDR2 SVGAGI, per germline. V gave up 6 bases and J gave up 5 bases; unmatched junction bases: 7. The CDR3 is 15 residues long. Written as DNA, the CDR3 is TGTGCCAGCAGGTTCCGACAGGGGGGAACCGGGGAGCTGTTTTTT. Protein sequence: CASRFRQGGTGELFF.

The table lists this clone with a few counts. The V and J genes are TRBV7-2 and TRBJ2-7; tentative D call: TRBD1 (7 bases). The V and J ends lost 6 bases and 7 bases respectively, with 31 bases between them. CDR3 length equals 18 residues. Germline lookup yields CDR1 SGHTA and CDR2 FQGNSA. The CDR3: CASRVEGGGGVTVGEQYF. The CDR3 DNA follows: TGTGCCAGCAGGGTGGAAGGAGGGGGCGGTGTGACTGTCGGAGAGCAGTACTTC. The variable domain in full, completed from reference TRBV7-2 and TRBJ2-7, reads GAGVSQSPSNKVTEKGKDVELRCDPISGHTALYWYRQSLGQGLEFLIYFQGNSAPDKSGLPSDRFSAERTGGSVSTLTIQRTQQEDSAVYLCASRVEGGGGVTVGEQYFGPGTRLTVT.

The chain has TRBV28 and TRBJ2-2; D possibly matches TRBD1 or TRBD2 (5 bases each). CDR1 MDHEN and CDR2 SYDVKM come from the germline V gene. Trimming stripped 4 bases from V and 1 base from J, with 22 bases between. The CDR3 consists of 19 residues. Here the CDR3 DNA reads TGTGCCAGCAGTTGGCGGTTTCCAGGTCAGGGAGAGAACACCGGGGAGCTGTTTTTT. Translated, it gives CASSWRFPGQGENTGELFF.